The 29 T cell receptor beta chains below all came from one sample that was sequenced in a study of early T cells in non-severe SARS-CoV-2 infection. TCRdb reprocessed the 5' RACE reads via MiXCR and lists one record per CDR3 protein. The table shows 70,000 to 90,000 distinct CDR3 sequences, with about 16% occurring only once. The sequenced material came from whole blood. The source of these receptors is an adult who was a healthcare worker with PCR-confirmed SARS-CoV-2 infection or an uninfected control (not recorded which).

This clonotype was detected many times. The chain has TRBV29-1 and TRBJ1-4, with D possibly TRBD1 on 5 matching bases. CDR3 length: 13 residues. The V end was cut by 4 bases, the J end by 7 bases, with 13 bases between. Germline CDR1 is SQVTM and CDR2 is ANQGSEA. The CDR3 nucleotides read TGCAGCGTTGTTTTAGGGGCAGGTGAAAAACTGTTTTTT. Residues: CSVVLGAGEKLFF. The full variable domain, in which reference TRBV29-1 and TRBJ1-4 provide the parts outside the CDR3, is SAVISQKPSRDICQRGTSLTIQCQVDSQVTMMFWYRQQPGQSLTLIATANQGSEATYESGFVIDKFPISRPNLTFSTLTVSNMSPEDSSIYLCSVVLGAGEKLFFGSGTQLSVL.

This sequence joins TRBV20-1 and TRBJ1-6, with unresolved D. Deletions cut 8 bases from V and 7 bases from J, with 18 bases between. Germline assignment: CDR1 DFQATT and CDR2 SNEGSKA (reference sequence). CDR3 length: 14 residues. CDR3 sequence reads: CSHLVVDGNSPLHF. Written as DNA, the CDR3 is TGCAGTCACCTCGTGGTGGATGGGAATTCACCCCTCCACTTT.

The CDR3 region is CAWKRRQRDYDGYTF. The CDR3, as DNA: TGTGCCTGGAAACGCCGGCAGAGAGATTACGATGGCTACACCTTC. The chain recombines TRBV30 with TRBJ1-2; no clear D. The V and J ends lost 4 bases and 6 bases respectively, with 21 bases between them. Looked up from germline, CDR1 is GTSNPN and CDR2 is SVGIG (reference sequence). The CDR3 consists of 15 residues.

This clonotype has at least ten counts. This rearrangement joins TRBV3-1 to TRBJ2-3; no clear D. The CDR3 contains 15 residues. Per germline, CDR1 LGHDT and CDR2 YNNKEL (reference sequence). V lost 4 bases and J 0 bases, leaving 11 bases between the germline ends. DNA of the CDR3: TGTGCCAGCAGCCCGACTGGAACTAGCACAGATACGCAGTATTTT. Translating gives CASSPTGTSTDTQYF.

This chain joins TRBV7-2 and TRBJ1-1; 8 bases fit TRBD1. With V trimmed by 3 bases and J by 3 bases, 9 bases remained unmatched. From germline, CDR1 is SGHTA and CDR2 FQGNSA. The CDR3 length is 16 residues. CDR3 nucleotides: TGTGCCAGCAGCTTCCGACAGGGGAGATTTGACACTGAAGCTTTCTTT. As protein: CASSFRQGRFDTEAFF.

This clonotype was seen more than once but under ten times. The CDR3 region is CASSNRAGARDNGYTF. The DNA for the CDR3 is TGTGCCAGCAGCAACCGGGCAGGCGCCAGGGATAATGGCTACACCTTC. This chain connects TRBV7-8 to TRBJ1-2; D is perhaps TRBD1 (5 bases). Germline loops: CDR1 SGHVS, CDR2 FQNEAQ. The CDR3 has 16 residues. V was shortened by 5 bases and J by 6 bases, with 22 bases between the two germline ends. Together with reference TRBV7-8 and TRBJ1-2, the CDR3 gives the full variable domain: GAGVSQSPRYKVAKRGQDVALRCDPISGHVSLFWYQQALGQGPEFLTYFQNEAQLDKSGLPSDRFFAERPEGSVSTLKIQRTQQEDSAVYLCASSNRAGARDNGYTFGSGTRLTVV.

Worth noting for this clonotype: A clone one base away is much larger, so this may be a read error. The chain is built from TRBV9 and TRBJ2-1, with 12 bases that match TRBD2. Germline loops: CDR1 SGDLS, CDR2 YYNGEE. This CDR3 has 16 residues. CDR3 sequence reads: CVSSGVLAGGSNEQFF. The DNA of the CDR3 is TGTGTCAGCAGCGGCGTACTAGCGGGAGGTAGTAATGAGCAGTTCTTC.

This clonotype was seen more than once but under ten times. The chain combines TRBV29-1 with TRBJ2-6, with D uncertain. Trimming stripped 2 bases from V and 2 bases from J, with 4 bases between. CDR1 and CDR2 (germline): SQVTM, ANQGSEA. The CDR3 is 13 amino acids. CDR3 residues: CSVESAGANVLTF. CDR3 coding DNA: TGCAGCGTTGAAAGTGCTGGGGCCAACGTCCTGACTTTC.

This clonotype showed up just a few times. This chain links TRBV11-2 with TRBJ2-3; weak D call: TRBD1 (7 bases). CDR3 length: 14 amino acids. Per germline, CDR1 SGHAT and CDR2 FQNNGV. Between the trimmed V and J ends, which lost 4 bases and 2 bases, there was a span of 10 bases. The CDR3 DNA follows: TGTGCCAGCAGCTCAGGGGGGTACACAGATACGCAGTATTTT. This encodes CASSSGGYTDTQYF.

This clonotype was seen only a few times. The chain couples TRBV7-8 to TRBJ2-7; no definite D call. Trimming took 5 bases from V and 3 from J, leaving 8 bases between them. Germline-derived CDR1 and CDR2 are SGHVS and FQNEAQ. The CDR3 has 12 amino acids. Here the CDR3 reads CASSPGFYEQYF. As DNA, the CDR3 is TGTGCCAGCAGCCCAGGCTTCTACGAGCAGTACTTC. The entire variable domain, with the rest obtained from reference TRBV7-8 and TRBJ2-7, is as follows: GAGVSQSPRYKVAKRGQDVALRCDPISGHVSLFWYQQALGQGPEFLTYFQNEAQLDKSGLPSDRFFAERPEGSVSTLKIQRTQQEDSAVYLCASSPGFYEQYFGPGTRLTVT.

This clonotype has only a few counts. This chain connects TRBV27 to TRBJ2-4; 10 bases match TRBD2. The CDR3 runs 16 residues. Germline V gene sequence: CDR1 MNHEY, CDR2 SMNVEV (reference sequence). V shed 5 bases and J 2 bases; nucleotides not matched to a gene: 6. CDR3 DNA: TGTGCCAGCAGTCGGGATAGCGGGGGGCCCAAAAACATTCAGTACTTC. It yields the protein CASSRDSGGPKNIQYF.

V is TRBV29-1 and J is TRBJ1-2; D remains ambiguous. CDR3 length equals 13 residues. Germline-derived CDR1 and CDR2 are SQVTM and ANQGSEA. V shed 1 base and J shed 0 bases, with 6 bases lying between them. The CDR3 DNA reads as TGCAGCGTTGAAGGGCAGTCTAACTATGGCTACACCTTC. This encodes CSVEGQSNYGYTF.

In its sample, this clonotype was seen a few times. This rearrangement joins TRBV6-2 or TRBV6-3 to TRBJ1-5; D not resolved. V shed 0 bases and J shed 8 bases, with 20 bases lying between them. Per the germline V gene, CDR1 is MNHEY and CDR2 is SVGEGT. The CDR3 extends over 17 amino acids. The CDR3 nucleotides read TGTGCCAGCAGTTACTCCACCATCAGAAATCATAAGGAGCCCCAGCATTTT. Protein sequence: CASSYSTIRNHKEPQHF.

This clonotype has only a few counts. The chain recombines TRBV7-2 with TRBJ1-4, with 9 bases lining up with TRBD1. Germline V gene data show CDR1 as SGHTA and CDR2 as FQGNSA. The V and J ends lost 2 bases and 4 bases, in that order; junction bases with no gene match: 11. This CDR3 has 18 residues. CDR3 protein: CASSLWNRGHFGNEKLFF. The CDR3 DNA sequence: TGTGCCAGCAGCTTATGGAACAGGGGGCATTTTGGTAATGAAAAACTGTTTTTT.

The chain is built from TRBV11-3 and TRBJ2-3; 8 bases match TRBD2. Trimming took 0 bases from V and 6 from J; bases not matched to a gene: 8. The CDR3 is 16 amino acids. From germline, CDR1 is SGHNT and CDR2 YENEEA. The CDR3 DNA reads TGTGCCAGCAGCTTAGACCCCACGGGAGGGATTGATACGCAGTATTTT. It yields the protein CASSLDPTGGIDTQYF.

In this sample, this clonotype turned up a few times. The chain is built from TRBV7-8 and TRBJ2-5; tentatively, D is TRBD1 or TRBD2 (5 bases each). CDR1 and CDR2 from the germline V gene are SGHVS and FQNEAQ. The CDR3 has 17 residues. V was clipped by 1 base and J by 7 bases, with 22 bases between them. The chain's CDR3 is CASSLETRGLSTGTQYF. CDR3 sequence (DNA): TGTGCCAGCAGCTTAGAGACACGGGGCCTTTCTACGGGGACCCAGTACTTC.

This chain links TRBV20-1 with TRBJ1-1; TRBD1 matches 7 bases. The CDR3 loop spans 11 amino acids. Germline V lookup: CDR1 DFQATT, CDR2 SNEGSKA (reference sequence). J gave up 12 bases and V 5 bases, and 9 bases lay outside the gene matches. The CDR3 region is CSAVRQGVTFF. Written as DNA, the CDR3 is TGCAGTGCTGTCCGACAGGGAGTAACTTTCTTT.

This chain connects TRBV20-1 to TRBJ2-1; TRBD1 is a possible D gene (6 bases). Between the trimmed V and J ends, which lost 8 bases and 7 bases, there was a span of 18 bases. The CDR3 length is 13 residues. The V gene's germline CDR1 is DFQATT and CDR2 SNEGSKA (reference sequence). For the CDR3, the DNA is TGCAGTACGAAGTCCCAGGGGCGGAATGAGCAGTTCTTC. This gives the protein CSTKSQGRNEQFF.

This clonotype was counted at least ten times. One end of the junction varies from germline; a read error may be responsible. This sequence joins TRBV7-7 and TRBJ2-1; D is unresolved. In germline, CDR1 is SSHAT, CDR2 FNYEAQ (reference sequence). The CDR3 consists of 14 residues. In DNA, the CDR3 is TGTGCTAGCAGCTTAGAGCAGACGAGTACTGAGCAGTTCTTC. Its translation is CASSLEQTSTEQFF.

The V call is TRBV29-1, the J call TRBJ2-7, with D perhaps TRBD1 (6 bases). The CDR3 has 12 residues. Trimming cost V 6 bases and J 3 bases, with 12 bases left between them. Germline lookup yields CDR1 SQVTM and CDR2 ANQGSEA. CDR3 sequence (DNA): TGCAGCGTGAATGAAGGGGGCTACGAGCAGTACTTC. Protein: CSVNEGGYEQYF.

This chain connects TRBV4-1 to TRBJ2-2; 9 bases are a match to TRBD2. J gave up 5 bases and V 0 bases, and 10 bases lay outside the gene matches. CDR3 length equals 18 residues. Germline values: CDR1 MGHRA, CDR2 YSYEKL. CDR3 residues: CASSQEGIAGVLTGELFF. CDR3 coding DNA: TGCGCCAGCAGCCAAGAGGGAATAGCGGGGGTCCTAACCGGGGAGCTGTTTTTT.

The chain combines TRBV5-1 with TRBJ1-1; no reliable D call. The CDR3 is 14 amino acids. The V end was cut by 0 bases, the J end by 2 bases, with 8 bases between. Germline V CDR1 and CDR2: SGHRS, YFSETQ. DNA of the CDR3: TGCGCCAGCAGCTTGGGCAGCATAAACACTGAAGCTTTCTTT. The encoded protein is CASSLGSINTEAFF.

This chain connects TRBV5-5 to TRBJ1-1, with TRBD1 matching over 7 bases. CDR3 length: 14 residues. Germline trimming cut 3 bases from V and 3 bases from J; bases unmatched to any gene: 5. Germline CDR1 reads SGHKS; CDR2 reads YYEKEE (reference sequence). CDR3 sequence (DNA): TGTGCCAGCAGCTCAACAGGGGAGTACACTGAAGCTTTCTTT. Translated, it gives CASSSTGEYTEAFF.

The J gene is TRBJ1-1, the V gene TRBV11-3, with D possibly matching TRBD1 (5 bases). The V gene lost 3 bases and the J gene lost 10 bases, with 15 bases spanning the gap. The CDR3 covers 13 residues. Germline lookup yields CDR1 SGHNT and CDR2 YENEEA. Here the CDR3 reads CASSLEPGRGAFF. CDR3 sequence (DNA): TGTGCCAGCAGCTTGGAACCGGGGAGGGGAGCTTTCTTT. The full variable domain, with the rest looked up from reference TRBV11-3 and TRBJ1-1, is EAGVVQSPRYKIIEKKQPVAFWCNPISGHNTLYWYLQNLGQGPELLIRYENEEAVDDSQLPKDRFSAERLKGVDSTLKIQPAELGDSAVYLCASSLEPGRGAFFGQGTRLTVV.

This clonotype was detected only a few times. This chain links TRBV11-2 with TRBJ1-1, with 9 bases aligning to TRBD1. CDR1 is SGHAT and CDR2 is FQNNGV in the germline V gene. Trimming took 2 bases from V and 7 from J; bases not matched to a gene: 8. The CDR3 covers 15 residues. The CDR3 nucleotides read TGTGCCAGCAGCTTACAGTCCGGGACAGGGCATGAAGCTTTCTTT. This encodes CASSLQSGTGHEAFF. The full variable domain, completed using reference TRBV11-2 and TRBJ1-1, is EAGVAQSPRYKIIEKRQSVAFWCNPISGHATLYWYQQILGQGPKLLIQFQNNGVVDDSQLPKDRFSAERLKGVDSTLKIQPAKLEDSAVYLCASSLQSGTGHEAFFGQGTRLTVV.

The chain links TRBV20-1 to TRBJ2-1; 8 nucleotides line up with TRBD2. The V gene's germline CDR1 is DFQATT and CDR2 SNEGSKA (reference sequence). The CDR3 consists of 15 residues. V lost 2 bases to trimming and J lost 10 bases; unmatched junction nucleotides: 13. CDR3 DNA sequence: TGCAGTGCTAGAAGAAGGGTAAGCGGGAGAAGCGAGCAGTTCTTC. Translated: CSARRRVSGRSEQFF.

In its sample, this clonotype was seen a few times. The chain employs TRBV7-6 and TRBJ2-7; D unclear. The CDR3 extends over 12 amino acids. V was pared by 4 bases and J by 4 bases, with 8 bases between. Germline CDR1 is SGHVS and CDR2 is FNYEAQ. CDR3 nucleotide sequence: TGTGCCAGCAGCTCACCCGGTTACGAGCAGTACTTC. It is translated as CASSSPGYEQYF.

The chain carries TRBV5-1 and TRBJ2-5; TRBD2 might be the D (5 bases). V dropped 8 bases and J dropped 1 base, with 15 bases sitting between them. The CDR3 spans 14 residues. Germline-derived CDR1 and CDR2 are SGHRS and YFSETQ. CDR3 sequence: CASHLGSSQETQYF. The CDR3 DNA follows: TGCGCCAGTCATCTAGGGAGCTCCCAAGAGACCCAGTACTTC.

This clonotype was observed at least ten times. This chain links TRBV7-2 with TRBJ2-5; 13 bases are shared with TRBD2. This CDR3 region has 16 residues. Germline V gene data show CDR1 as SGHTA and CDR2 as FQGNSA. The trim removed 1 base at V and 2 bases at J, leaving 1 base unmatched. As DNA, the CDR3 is TGTGCCAGCAGCTTAGGACTAGCGGGAGGACAAGAGACCCAGTACTTC. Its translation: CASSLGLAGGQETQYF.